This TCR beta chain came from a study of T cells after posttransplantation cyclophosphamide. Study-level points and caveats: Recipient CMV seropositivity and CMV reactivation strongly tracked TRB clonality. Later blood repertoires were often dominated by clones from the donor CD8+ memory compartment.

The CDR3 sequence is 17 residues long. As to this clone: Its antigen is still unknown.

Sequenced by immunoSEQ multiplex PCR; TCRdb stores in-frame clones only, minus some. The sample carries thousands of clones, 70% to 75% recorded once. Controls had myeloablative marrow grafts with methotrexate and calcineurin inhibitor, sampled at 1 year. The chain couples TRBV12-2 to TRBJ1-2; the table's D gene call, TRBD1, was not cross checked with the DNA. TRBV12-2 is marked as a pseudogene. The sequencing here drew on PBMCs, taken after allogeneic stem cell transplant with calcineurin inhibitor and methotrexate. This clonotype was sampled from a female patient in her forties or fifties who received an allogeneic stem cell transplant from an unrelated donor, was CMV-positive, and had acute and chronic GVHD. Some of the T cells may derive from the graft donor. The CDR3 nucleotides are TGTGCAAGTCGCGCCCTGTTCCGGGACAGGACGGGTCATGGCTACACCTTC. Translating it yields CASRALFRDRTGHGYTF.